A single sample gave rise to the 29 T cell receptor beta chains below, sequenced in a study of OX40 agonist ivuxolimab in advanced cancers. Assay: immunoSEQ multiplex PCR; the TCRdb copy retains only in-frame clones and omits some. The sample shows tens of thousands of clones, under 95% of them seen only once. The source material was CD4+ or CD8+ T cells sorted from blood, sampled in a trial of the OX40 agonist ivuxolimab. The source of these receptors is an adult with an advanced solid tumor such as melanoma, head and neck, liver or kidney cancer.

This chain links TRBV19 with TRBJ1-5; TRBD1 matches at 8 bases. The CDR3 length is 14 residues. With V trimmed by 8 bases and J by 3 bases, 6 bases remained unmatched. Germline values: CDR1 LNHDA, CDR2 SQIVND (reference sequence). The chain's CDR3 is CASGGQAHNQPQHF. CDR3 sequence (DNA): TGTGCCAGTGGGGGACAGGCCCACAATCAGCCCCAGCATTTT.

This chain uses TRBV11-2 with TRBJ2-7, with TRBD2 identical over 11 bases. Germline V gene lookup returns CDR1 SGHAT and CDR2 FQNNGV. The CDR3 contains 15 residues. The junction had 9 bases not matched to a gene; V was cut back by 6 bases and J by 5 bases. In DNA form, the CDR3 reads TGTGCCAGCAGACAGTCCACTAGCGGGGGCAACGAGCAGTACTTC. Its protein product is CASRQSTSGGNEQYF.

The chain links TRBV29-1 to TRBJ2-1; D perhaps matches TRBD2 (6 bases). The V end lost 1 base, the J end lost 6 bases, and 13 bases lay between the germline ends. Germline V gene sequence: CDR1 SQVTM, CDR2 ANQGSEA. The length of the CDR3 is 14 residues. The CDR3: CSVEAVLAGNEQFF. CDR3 DNA: TGCAGCGTTGAAGCAGTACTAGCTGGCAATGAGCAGTTCTTC.

There are a few counts of this clone. This chain connects TRBV2 to TRBJ2-1, with 8 bases matching TRBD2. V gave up 4 bases and J gave up 8 bases; unmatched junction bases: 10. The CDR3 contains 15 residues. Germline assignment: CDR1 SNHLY and CDR2 FYNNEI. The CDR3 sequence: CASSVDAGGLDEQFF. CDR3 DNA sequence: TGTGCCAGCAGTGTCGATGCGGGGGGCCTTGATGAGCAGTTCTTC.

The CDR3 DNA sequence: TGTGCCAGCAGCTCCCCCGGGACTAGCGCTCTCGAGCAGTACTTC. Translation gives CASSSPGTSALEQYF. V usage is TRBV5-4 and J usage is TRBJ2-7; 10 nucleotides agree with TRBD2. V was pared by 3 bases and J by 6 bases, with 9 bases of the junction left unmatched. Germline CDR1 reads SGHNT; CDR2 reads YYREEE (reference sequence). CDR3 length: 15 amino acids.

V is TRBV27 and J is TRBJ1-5; a possible D gene is TRBD1 (5 bases). V was clipped by 1 base and J by 6 bases, with 7 bases between them. The CDR3 is 13 residues long. Germline V gene lookup returns CDR1 MNHEY and CDR2 SMNVEV (reference sequence). The CDR3 DNA reads as TGTGCCAGCAGTTTATGGGGCCCTCAGCCCCAGCATTTT. Protein sequence: CASSLWGPQPQHF.

The chain carries TRBV5-8 and TRBJ1-2; the D is unclear. The CDR3 runs to 15 residues. Germline V gene sequence: CDR1 SGHTS, CDR2 YDEGEE. Trimming took off 0 bases at V and 0 bases at J, with 9 bases between the two ends. CDR3 DNA: TGTGCCAGCAGCTTGGAGGGCAGAACTAACTATGGCTACACCTTC. This codes for CASSLEGRTNYGYTF.

This clone was detected once. This sequence joins TRBV12-2 and TRBJ1-6. TRBV12-2 is termed a pseudogene. The CDR3 spans 22 residues. The CDR3 DNA reads as TGTGCAAGTCGCCTCACGGGGCCCGGAGAGGTGGATACTAGCTCCTATAATTCACCCCTCCACTTT. It encodes CASRLTGPGEVDTSSYNSPLHF.

This clone was detected once. The chain has TRBV5-6 and TRBJ1-1; 8 bases match TRBD1. After removal of 1 base from V and 2 bases from J, the junction contained 7 bases not matched to a gene. Looked up from germline, CDR1 is SGHDT and CDR2 is YYEEEE. The CDR3 is 16 amino acids. The CDR3 DNA follows: TGTGCCAGCAGCTTGTTTGTCGGACAGGGAAACACTGAAGCTTTCTTT. Translated, it gives CASSLFVGQGNTEAFF.

This chain connects TRBV5-1 to TRBJ2-3, with 10 bases that match TRBD1. CDR1 is SGHRS and CDR2 is YFSETQ in the germline V gene. V lost 4 bases and J lost 2; bases outside the gene matches: 10. The CDR3 has 17 residues. The CDR3 nucleotides read TGCGCCAGCAGCCATCTTTCCGGGACAGGGGTCACAGATACGCAGTATTTT. Translating it yields CASSHLSGTGVTDTQYF.

DNA of the CDR3: TGTGCCAGCAGCTTAAGCCCTCCAGATCTCTATGGCTACACCTTC. It specifies CASSLSPPDLYGYTF. V usage is TRBV7-8 and J usage is TRBJ1-2; D gene uncertain. Per the germline V gene, CDR1 is SGHVS and CDR2 is FQNEAQ. The CDR3 extends over 15 amino acids. V dropped 2 bases and J dropped 4 bases, with 14 bases sitting between them.

The J gene is TRBJ1-1, the V gene TRBV5-4; D unclear. V was pared by 1 base and J by 0 bases, with 7 bases between. The CDR3 is 14 residues long. Germline V gene lookup returns CDR1 SGHNT and CDR2 YYREEE (reference sequence). The CDR3 region has the DNA TGTGCCAGCAGCTTGTGGGGTATGAACACTGAAGCTTTCTTT. This gives the protein CASSLWGMNTEAFF.

The rearrangement uses TRBV11-3 and TRBJ2-7, with unresolved D. The V gene's germline CDR1 is SGHNT and CDR2 YENEEA. The CDR3 consists of 12 residues. Trimming cost V 4 bases and J 0 bases, with 4 bases left between them. For the CDR3, the DNA is TGTGCCAGCAGCTGGGGCTCCTACGAGCAGTACTTC. Translated: CASSWGSYEQYF.

This CDR3 reads CASSLWTSGRGSEQFF. The DNA for the CDR3 is TGTGCCAGCAGTTTATGGACTAGCGGGAGGGGGAGTGAGCAGTTCTTC. The rearrangement joins TRBV27 to TRBJ2-1, with TRBD2 matching over 15 bases. Germline V gene sequence: CDR1 MNHEY, CDR2 SMNVEV (reference sequence). CDR3 length: 16 amino acids. With 1 base clipped from V and 9 bases from J, the junction kept 4 bases outside the gene matches.

The CDR3 reads CASTIQPAGAYYNEQFF. CDR3 DNA: TGTGCCAGCACCATCCAACCCGCGGGGGCCTACTACAATGAGCAGTTCTTC. The chain carries TRBV7-8 and TRBJ2-1, with a possible D match to TRBD2 (7 bases). Trimming pared 7 bases from V and 3 bases from J, leaving 22 bases between. Germline CDR1 is SGHVS and CDR2 is FQNEAQ. The CDR3 runs 17 residues.

The chain joins TRBV19 to TRBJ1-1; 12 bases are shared with TRBD1. Germline assignment: CDR1 LNHDA and CDR2 SQIVND (reference sequence). The CDR3 runs to 15 residues. Losses at the gene ends were 6 bases for V and 4 bases for J; bases not matched to a gene: 6. The CDR3 coding sequence is TGTGCCAGTAGAGGGACAGGGGGCAAGGGCACTGAAGCTTTCTTT. Amino acid sequence: CASRGTGGKGTEAFF.

The V and J genes are TRBV9 and TRBJ2-7; D call uncertain. V gave up 0 bases and J gave up 0 bases, with 7 bases separating them. The CDR3 length is 14 residues. From germline, CDR1 is SGDLS and CDR2 YYNGEE. Here the CDR3 DNA reads TGTGCCAGCAGCGTAGCCGTGTTCTCCTACGAGCAGTACTTC. It is translated as CASSVAVFSYEQYF.

There are a few counts of this clone. The chain employs TRBV19 and TRBJ1-1; perhaps TRBD1 as D (5 bases). CDR3 size: 14 residues. Germline assignment: CDR1 LNHDA and CDR2 SQIVND (reference sequence). The ends were cut back, 6 bases at V and 7 bases at J, with 18 bases in the middle. The CDR3 region has the DNA TGTGCCAGTAGCCCCTACGGGGGGTGGGGTGAAGCTTTCTTT. Protein sequence: CASSPYGGWGEAFF.

This chain connects TRBV30 to TRBJ2-5; TRBD2 matches 9 bases. Per germline, CDR1 GTSNPN and CDR2 SVGIG (reference sequence). After removal of 1 base from V and 5 bases from J, the junction contained 8 bases not matched to a gene. This CDR3 is built from 15 residues. The chain's CDR3 is CAWSEGLARGETQYF. The CDR3 DNA sequence: TGTGCCTGGAGTGAGGGACTAGCCCGGGGGGAGACCCAGTACTTC. Full variable domain (remainder filled in from reference TRBV30 and TRBJ2-5): SQTIHQWPATLVQPVGSPLSLECTVEGTSNPNLYWYRQAAGRGLQLLFYSVGIGQISSEVPQNLSASRPQDRQFILSSKKLLLSDSGFYLCAWSEGLARGETQYFGPGTRLLVL.

The chain has TRBV2 and TRBJ1-1, with D perhaps TRBD1 (6 bases). Germline V gene data show CDR1 as SNHLY and CDR2 as FYNNEI. With 6 bases removed from V and 1 base from J, the gap between germline ends came to 12 bases. This CDR3 has 14 residues. The CDR3 DNA follows: TGTGCCAGCAGCTTTACAGGGCGGAACACTGAAGCTTTCTTT. Protein sequence: CASSFTGRNTEAFF.

J is TRBJ2-7 and V is TRBV5-6, with 12 bases that match TRBD2. The germline CDR1 and CDR2 sequences are SGHDT and YYEEEE. The CDR3 has 14 amino acids. Unmatched junction bases numbered 6, after V lost 4 bases and J lost 7 bases. CDR3 region: CASSPSGGAGEQYF. The CDR3 coding sequence is TGTGCCAGCAGCCCTAGCGGGGGGGCTGGTGAGCAGTACTTC.

The J gene is TRBJ1-2, the V gene TRBV7-2; TRBD1 aligns across 7 bases. In germline, CDR1 is SGHTA, CDR2 FQGNSA. V was clipped by 3 bases and J by 3 bases; unmatched bases: 1. This CDR3 is built from 13 residues. Here the CDR3 reads CASSLGTDYGYTF. The DNA of the CDR3 is TGTGCCAGCAGCTTGGGGACAGACTATGGCTACACCTTC.

This chain links TRBV4-1 with TRBJ2-5; 13 bases are shared with TRBD2. CDR3 length: 17 residues. CDR1 MGHRA and CDR2 YSYEKL come from the germline V gene. V trimming: 4 bases; J trimming: 5 bases; junction bases outside the gene matches: 10. This chain's CDR3 is CASSRLLAGGPFETQYF. CDR3 nucleotide sequence: TGCGCCAGCAGCCGCCTACTAGCGGGGGGGCCCTTCGAGACCCAGTACTTC.

The CDR3 sequence is CASSKRQSGELFF. As DNA, the CDR3 is TGTGCCAGCAGCAAAAGACAGAGCGGGGAGCTGTTTTTT. The gene calls are TRBV7-2 and TRBJ2-2; D perhaps matches TRBD1 (5 bases). V was shortened by 5 bases and J by 7 bases, with 11 bases between the two germline ends. Germline CDR1 reads SGHTA; CDR2 reads FQGNSA. CDR3 length: 13 amino acids.

The chain has TRBV2 and TRBJ1-4; possible D gene TRBD1, 6 bases. With 6 bases removed from V and 13 bases from J, the gap between germline ends came to 24 bases. CDR3 size: 15 residues. Germline V gene lookup returns CDR1 SNHLY and CDR2 FYNNEI. The CDR3 DNA sequence: TGTGCCAGCAGGCCCCAGGGGACACCTAATGAAGGACTGTTTTTT. This codes for CASRPQGTPNEGLFF.

This clone is a singleton in its sample. This sequence joins TRBV4-1 and TRBJ2-1; 13 nucleotides match TRBD2. The CDR3 has 18 residues. Germline V gene data show CDR1 as MGHRA and CDR2 as YSYEKL. The ends lost 1 base at V and 4 bases at J; junction bases unmatched: 7. The DNA for the CDR3 is TGCGCCAGCAGCCAAGCAGTTGGGACTAGCGGGACTTACAATGAGCAGTTCTTC. This gives the protein CASSQAVGTSGTYNEQFF.

This clone was seen only once. The gene calls are TRBV28 and TRBJ2-7, with 8 bases lining up with TRBD1. There are 13 residues in the CDR3. With V trimmed by 4 bases and J by 5 bases, 4 bases remained unmatched. Germline-derived CDR1 and CDR2 are MDHEN and SYDVKM. CDR3 DNA sequence: TGTGCCAGCAGTTCAGGGGGCAGGAACGAGCAGTACTTC. Amino acid sequence: CASSSGGRNEQYF.

The rearrangement uses TRBV9 and TRBJ2-1, with 9 bases identical to TRBD2. Germline CDR1 is SGDLS and CDR2 is YYNGEE. The junction had 2 bases not matched to a gene; V was cut back by 2 bases and J by 5 bases. This CDR3 has 14 residues. CDR3 sequence (DNA): TGTGCCAGCAGCGTGACTAGCGGCAACAATGAGCAGTTCTTC. It is translated as CASSVTSGNNEQFF.

V is TRBV7-9 and J is TRBJ2-3, with 9 bases aligning to TRBD2. The CDR3 is made up of 15 amino acids. The V and J ends lost 1 base and 3 bases, in that order; junction bases with no gene match: 2. Germline assignment: CDR1 SEHNR and CDR2 FQNEAQ (reference sequence). The CDR3 DNA is TGTGCCAGCAGCTTAGGGCTAGCGGGGACAGATACGCAGTATTTT. It codes for CASSLGLAGTDTQYF.